This TCR beta chain stems from a study of blood T cell repertoires in COVID-19. Study background: In each case, the material was cDNA or gDNA derived from T cells, B-cell-depleted T cells, or PBMCs.

Profiled with immunoSEQ multiplex PCR; TCRdb holds only in-frame clones, not every one. The sample holds tens of thousands of clones, about 90% seen once. This CDR3 comprises 18 residues. The V gene lost 2 bases and the J gene lost 0 bases, with 17 bases spanning the gap. The germline CDR1 and CDR2 sequences are LNHDA and SQIVND (reference sequence). Sequenced: peripheral blood. The TCR originated in a human donor in a cohort sampled during active COVID-19. The rearrangement links TRBV19 to TRBJ2-1; a possible D gene is TRBD2 (5 bases). The CDR3 DNA is TGTGCCAGTAGTATATTGAGGGCAGGCGCAAGCTCCTACAATGAGCAGTTCTTC. It translates to CASSILRAGASSYNEQFF.